The clone carrying this TCR beta chain was seen more than once but under ten times. Its antigen is still unknown. The junction had 8 bases not matched to a gene; V was cut back by 6 bases and J by 8 bases. CDR3 size: 14 residues. The sample is drawn from a study of response to subunit inactivated influenza vaccine. The study, taken as a whole, reports: Authors suggested few new T cells are recruited by each seasonal influenza vaccination.

TCRdb reanalysed the RT-PCR reads using MiXCR and keeps one entry per CDR3 protein. The sample gives 280,000 or so distinct CDR3 sequences, 20% to 25% of which show up once; roughly 10% is in the top ten. The material was PBMCs from blood, obtained less than 22 months after vaccination. This rearrangement joins TRBV12-3 or TRBV12-4 to TRBJ1-2; 11 bases line up with TRBD1. This receptor was taken from a man aged 50 to 69 who received an inactivated influenza vaccine. In DNA form, the CDR3 reads TGTGCCAGCAGGAGTGGACAGGGGGCGCAGGGCTACACCTTC. Protein sequence: CASRSGQGAQGYTF.